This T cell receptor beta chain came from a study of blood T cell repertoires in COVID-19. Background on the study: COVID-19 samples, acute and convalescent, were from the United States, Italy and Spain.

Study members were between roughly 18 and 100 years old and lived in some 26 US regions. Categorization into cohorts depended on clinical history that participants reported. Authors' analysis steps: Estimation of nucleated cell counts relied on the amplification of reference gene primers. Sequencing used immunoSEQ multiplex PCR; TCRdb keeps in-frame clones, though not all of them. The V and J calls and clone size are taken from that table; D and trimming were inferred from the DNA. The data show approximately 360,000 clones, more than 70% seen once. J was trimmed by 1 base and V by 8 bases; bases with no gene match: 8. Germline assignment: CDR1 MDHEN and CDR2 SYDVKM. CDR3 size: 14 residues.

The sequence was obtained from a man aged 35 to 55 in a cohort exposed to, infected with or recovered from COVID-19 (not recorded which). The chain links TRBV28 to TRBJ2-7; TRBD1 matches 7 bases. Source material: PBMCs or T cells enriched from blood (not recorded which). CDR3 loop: CASLPGQRSYEQYF. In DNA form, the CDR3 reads TGTGCCAGCTTACCGGGACAGCGATCCTACGAGCAGTACTTC. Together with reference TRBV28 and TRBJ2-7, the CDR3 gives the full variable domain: DVKVTQSSRYLVKRTGEKVFLECVQDMDHENMFWYRQDPGLGLRLIYFSYDVKMKEKGDIPEGYSVSREKKERFSLILESASTNQTSMYLCASLPGQRSYEQYFGPGTRLTVT.